This TCR beta chain was profiled in a study of OX40 agonist ivuxolimab in advanced cancers. Study observations and caveats: More expanded clones were found, on average, in CD8+ than in CD4+ T cells. Also showing low normalized T-cell clonal expansion were some of the nonresponders.

Data came from immunoSEQ multiplex PCR; TCRdb stores just in-frame clones and leaves some out. The sample has under 55,000 clones; about nine tenths are singletons. If patients had autoimmune disease history or systemic immunosuppression, they were excluded. Turning to this clone: What it binds is not known.

Trimming cost V 0 bases and J 2 bases, with 20 bases left between them. The CDR3 extends over 18 amino acids. Germline CDR1 is LGHNA and CDR2 is YNFKEQ. The sequence came from an adult with an advanced solid tumor such as melanoma, head and neck, liver or kidney cancer. The sequencing used CD4+ or CD8+ T cells sorted from blood, collected in a trial of the OX40 agonist ivuxolimab. V is TRBV4-2 and J is TRBJ2-7; D is uncertain. The CDR3 nucleotides are TGTGCCAGCAGCCAAGATCCCTCGGTGAGGATTCCTACCTACGAGCAGTACTTC. Translated: CASSQDPSVRIPTYEQYF.